Reported below is one T cell receptor (beta chain). The data derive from a study of CD8 T cells in Susac syndrome. RNA amounts of about 0.5 to 1 ug underwent reverse transcription with random hexamers. TCRdb recomputed calls from the immunoSEQ multiplex PCR reads with MiXCR, one row per CDR3 protein. The sample lists approximately 210,000 distinct CDR3 sequences, approximately 94% occurring once. CDR3 length: 15 residues. V was clipped by 3 bases and J by 8 bases, with 20 bases between them. From germline, CDR1 is DFQATT and CDR2 SNEGSKA (reference sequence). This receptor was obtained from a human donor with Susac syndrome. The chain combines TRBV20-1 with TRBJ2-1; TRBD1 might be the D (7 bases). Sequencing input: CD4+ T cells from PBMCs. CDR3 region: CSASQTEGARDEQFF. The CDR3 DNA is TGCAGTGCTAGCCAAACGGAGGGGGCGCGGGATGAGCAGTTCTTC.